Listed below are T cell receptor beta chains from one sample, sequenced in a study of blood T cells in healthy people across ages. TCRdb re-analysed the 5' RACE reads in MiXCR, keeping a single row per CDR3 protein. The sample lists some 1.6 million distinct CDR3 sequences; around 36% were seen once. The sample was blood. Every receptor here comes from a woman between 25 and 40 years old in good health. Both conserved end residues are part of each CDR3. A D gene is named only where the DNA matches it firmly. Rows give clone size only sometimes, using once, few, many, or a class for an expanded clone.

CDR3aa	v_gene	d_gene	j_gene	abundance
CASSSGTSGTLTRGEQYF	TRBV6-2/TRBV6-3	.	TRBJ2-7	few
CASSSRLATEQFF	TRBV7-2	TRBD2	TRBJ2-1	.
CACSPYTSGRSETQYF	TRBV7-9	TRBD2	TRBJ2-5	.
CASSPHIEREGQETQYF	TRBV4-1	TRBD2	TRBJ2-5	many
CASSPTLGSAYEQYF	TRBV7-8	.	TRBJ2-7	many
CAGSSIPGGDTQYF	TRBV7-8	TRBD2	TRBJ2-3	.
CASSPSSNEQVF	TRBV18	.	TRBJ2-1	.
CSVEVGGVAFF	TRBV29-1	.	TRBJ1-1	.
CASSAVLGTEAFF	TRBV7-3	.	TRBJ1-1	.
CASSGGGEDIQYF	TRBV3-1	.	TRBJ2-4	many
CAWESGSTDTQYF	TRBV30	.	TRBJ2-3	.
CASSLETGSTDTQYF	TRBV5-1	.	TRBJ2-3	.
CASSQLGLAGRLSYEQYF	TRBV4-1	TRBD2	TRBJ2-7	.
CASSLDRDGQFF	TRBV5-1	.	TRBJ2-1	few
CASSLGPVADLSTDTQYF	TRBV13	.	TRBJ2-3	.
CSAFKGDTEAFF	TRBV20-1	.	TRBJ1-1	.
CASSRLRYEQYF	TRBV2	.	TRBJ2-7	.
CASSQDDRLDTEAFF	TRBV3-1	.	TRBJ1-1	.
CASSLYLPLPIYEQYF	TRBV7-3	.	TRBJ2-7	few
CSAAVQWGTEAFF	TRBV20-1	.	TRBJ1-1	.
CAVVFSYEQYF	TRBV6-1	.	TRBJ2-7	few
CAITGGENEQFF	TRBV10-3	.	TRBJ2-1	many
CSAREGGRSPDTQYF	TRBV20-1	TRBD2	TRBJ2-3	.
CASSPAGGPYNEQFF	TRBV25-1	TRBD2	TRBJ2-1	many
CTSSQEELAGHNEQFF	TRBV3-1	TRBD2	TRBJ2-1	.
CASRSNDRGPNYGYTF	TRBV27	TRBD1	TRBJ1-2	.